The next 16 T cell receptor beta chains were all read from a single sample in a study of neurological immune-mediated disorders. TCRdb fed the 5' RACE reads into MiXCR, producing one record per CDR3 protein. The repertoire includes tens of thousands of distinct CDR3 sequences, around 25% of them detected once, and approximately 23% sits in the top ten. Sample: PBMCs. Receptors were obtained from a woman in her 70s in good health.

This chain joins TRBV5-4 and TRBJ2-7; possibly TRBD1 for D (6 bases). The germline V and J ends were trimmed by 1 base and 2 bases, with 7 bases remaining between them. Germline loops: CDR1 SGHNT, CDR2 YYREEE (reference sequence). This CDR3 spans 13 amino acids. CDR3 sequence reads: CASSLQGTYEQYF. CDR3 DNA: TGTGCCAGCAGCTTGCAGGGGACCTACGAGCAGTACTTC.

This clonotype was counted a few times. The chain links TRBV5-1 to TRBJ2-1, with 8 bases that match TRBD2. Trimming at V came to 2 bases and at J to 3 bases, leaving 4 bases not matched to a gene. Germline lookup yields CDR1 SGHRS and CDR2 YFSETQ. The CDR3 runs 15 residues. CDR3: CASSLAGERYNEQFF. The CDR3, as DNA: TGCGCCAGCAGCTTAGCGGGAGAGCGCTACAATGAGCAGTTCTTC.

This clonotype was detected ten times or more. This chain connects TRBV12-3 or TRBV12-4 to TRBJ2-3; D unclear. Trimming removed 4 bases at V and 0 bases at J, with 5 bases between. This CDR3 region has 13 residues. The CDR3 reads CASSSDSTDTQYF. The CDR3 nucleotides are TGTGCCAGCAGTTCCGACAGCACAGATACGCAGTATTTT.

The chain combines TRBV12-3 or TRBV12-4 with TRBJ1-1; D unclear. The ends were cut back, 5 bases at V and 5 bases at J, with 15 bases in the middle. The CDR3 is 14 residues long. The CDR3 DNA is TGTGCCAGCAGTGAGACAACTTCCTATACTGAAGCTTTCTTT. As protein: CASSETTSYTEAFF.

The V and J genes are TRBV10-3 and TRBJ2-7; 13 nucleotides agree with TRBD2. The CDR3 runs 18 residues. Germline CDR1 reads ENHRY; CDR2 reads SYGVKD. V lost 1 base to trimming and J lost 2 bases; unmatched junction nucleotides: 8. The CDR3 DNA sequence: TGTGCCATCAGTGAGTTTGGACTAGCGGGGGCCCTGACCTACGAGCAGTACTTC. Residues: CAISEFGLAGALTYEQYF.

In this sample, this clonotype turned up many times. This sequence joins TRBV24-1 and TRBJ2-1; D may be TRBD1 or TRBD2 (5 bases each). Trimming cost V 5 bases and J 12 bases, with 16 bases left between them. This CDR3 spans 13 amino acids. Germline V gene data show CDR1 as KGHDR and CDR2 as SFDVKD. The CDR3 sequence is CATSGGPQFVQFF. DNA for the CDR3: TGTGCCACCAGTGGGGGACCACAATTCGTGCAGTTCTTC.

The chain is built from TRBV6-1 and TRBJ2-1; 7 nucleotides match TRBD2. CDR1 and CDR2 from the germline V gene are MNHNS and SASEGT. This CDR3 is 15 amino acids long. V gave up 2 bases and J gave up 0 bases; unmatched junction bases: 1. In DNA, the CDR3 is TGTGCCAGCAGTGAAAGGACTAGCTCCTACAATGAGCAGTTCTTC. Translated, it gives CASSERTSSYNEQFF.

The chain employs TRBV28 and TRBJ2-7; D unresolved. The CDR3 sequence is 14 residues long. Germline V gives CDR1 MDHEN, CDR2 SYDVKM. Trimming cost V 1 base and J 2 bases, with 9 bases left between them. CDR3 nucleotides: TGTGCCAGCAGTTTATCCGCAATGGCCTACGAGCAGTACTTC. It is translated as CASSLSAMAYEQYF.

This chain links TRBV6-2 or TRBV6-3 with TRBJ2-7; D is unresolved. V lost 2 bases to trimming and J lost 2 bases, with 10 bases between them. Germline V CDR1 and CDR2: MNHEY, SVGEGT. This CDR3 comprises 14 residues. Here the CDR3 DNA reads TGTGCCAGCAGTTACAGTAGCTGGGCCTACGAGCAGTACTTC. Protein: CASSYSSWAYEQYF.

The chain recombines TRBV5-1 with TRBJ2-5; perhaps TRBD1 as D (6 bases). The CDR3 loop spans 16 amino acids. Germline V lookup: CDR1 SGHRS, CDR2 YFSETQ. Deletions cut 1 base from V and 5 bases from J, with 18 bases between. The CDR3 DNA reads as TGCGCCAGCAGCTTGATGGGGGCGGGCAGAGCGGAGACCCAGTACTTC. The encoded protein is CASSLMGAGRAETQYF.

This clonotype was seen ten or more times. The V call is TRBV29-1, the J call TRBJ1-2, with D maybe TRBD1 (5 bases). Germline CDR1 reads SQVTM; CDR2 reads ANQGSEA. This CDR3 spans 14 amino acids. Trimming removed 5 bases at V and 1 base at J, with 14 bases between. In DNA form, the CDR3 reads TGCAGCGTTCGTCATGAGACAGATAACTATGGCTACACCTTC. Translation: CSVRHETDNYGYTF.

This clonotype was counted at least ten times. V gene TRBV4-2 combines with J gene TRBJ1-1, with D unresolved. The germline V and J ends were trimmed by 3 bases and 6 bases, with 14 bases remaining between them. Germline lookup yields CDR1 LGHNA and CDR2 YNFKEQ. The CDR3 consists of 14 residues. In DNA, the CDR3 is TGTGCCAGCAGCCACCCCCCCCCAGACGCTGAAGCTTTCTTT. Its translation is CASSHPPPDAEAFF.

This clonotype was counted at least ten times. As DNA, the CDR3 is TGCGCCAGCAGCTTTTCGGGAGCCCTGACCTTTGAGCAGTTCTTC. This gives the protein CASSFSGALTFEQFF. The chain employs TRBV5-1 and TRBJ2-1, with D possibly being TRBD2 (6 bases). The ends were cut back, 2 bases at V and 9 bases at J, with 18 bases in the middle. The germline V gene has CDR1 SGHRS and CDR2 YFSETQ. This CDR3 is 15 amino acids long.

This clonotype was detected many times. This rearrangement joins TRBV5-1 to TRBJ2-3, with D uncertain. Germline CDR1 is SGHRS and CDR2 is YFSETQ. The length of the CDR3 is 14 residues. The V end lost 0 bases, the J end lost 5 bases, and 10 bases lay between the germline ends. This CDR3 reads CASSLGRAQDTQYF. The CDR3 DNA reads TGCGCCAGCAGCTTGGGTAGGGCACAAGATACGCAGTATTTT.

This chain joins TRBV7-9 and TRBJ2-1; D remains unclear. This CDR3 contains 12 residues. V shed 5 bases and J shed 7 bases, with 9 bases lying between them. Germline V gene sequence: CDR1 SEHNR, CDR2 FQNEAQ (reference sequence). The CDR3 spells CASSNSRNEQFF. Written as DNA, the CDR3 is TGTGCCAGCAGCAATTCCCGAAATGAGCAGTTCTTC.

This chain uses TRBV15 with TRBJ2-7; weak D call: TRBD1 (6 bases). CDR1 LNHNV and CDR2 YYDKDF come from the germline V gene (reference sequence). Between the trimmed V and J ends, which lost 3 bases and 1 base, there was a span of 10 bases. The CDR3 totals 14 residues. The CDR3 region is CATSRTGDSYEQYF. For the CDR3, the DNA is TGTGCCACCAGCAGGACAGGTGATTCCTACGAGCAGTACTTC.